The rows below give T cell receptor beta chains drawn from one sample of a study of T cell responses to AZD1222 COVID-19 vaccine. The data were produced by immunoSEQ multiplex PCR, yet TCRdb's version contains in-frame clones alone and is incomplete. The table lists approximately 120,000 clones, 80% to 90% of them singletons. The sequencing used peripheral blood, collected 28 days after the second AZD1222 dose. The source is an adult who received the AZD1222 COVID-19 vaccine. Each CDR3 is given with its conserved first and last residue. The D gene is left open where the match is weak. Clone size is shown for a subset of rows, as once, few, many or a class of expanded clone.

CDR3aa: CASSESGNTEAFF
CDR3nt: TGCGCCAGCAGTGAGTCAGGGAACACTGAAGCTTTCTTT
j_gene: TRBJ1-1
d_gene: .
v_gene: TRBV10-1
abundance: .

CDR3aa: CASSQPGLAGVGTDTQYF
CDR3nt: TGTGCCAGCAGCCAACCCGGACTAGCGGGAGTTGGCACAGATACGCAGTATTTT
j_gene: TRBJ2-3
d_gene: TRBD2
v_gene: TRBV3-1/TRBV3-2
abundance: .

CDR3aa: CASSQDSNQPQHF
CDR3nt: TGTGCCAGCAGCCAAGATAGCAATCAGCCCCAGCATTTT
j_gene: TRBJ1-5
d_gene: .
v_gene: TRBV4-2
abundance: .

CDR3aa: CASRVLAGEYNEQFF
CDR3nt: TGTGCCAGCAGGGTACTAGCGGGAGAGTACAATGAGCAGTTCTTC
j_gene: TRBJ2-1
d_gene: TRBD2
v_gene: TRBV6-5
abundance: few

CDR3aa: CASMMTGGIGTGELFF
CDR3nt: TGTGCCAGCATGATGACAGGGGGCATTGGGACCGGGGAGCTGTTTTTT
j_gene: TRBJ2-2
d_gene: TRBD1
v_gene: TRBV25-1
abundance: .

CDR3aa: CSARANTEAFF
CDR3nt: TGCAGTGCTAGGGCGAACACTGAAGCTTTCTTT
j_gene: TRBJ1-1
d_gene: .
v_gene: TRBV20-1
abundance: .

CDR3aa: CASSLDQRGVDEQYF
CDR3nt: TGTGCCAGCAGCTTGGACCAGCGGGGGGTGGACGAGCAGTACTTC
j_gene: TRBJ2-7
d_gene: TRBD2
v_gene: TRBV5-4
abundance: .

CDR3aa: CASSIEGPETQYF
CDR3nt: TGTGCCAGTAGTATTGAGGGGCCAGAGACCCAGTACTTC
j_gene: TRBJ2-5
d_gene: .
v_gene: TRBV19
abundance: few

CDR3aa: CASSPPHGATEAFF
CDR3nt: TGTGCCAGCTCACCACCGCACGGGGCCACTGAAGCTTTCTTT
j_gene: TRBJ1-1
d_gene: .
v_gene: TRBV18
abundance: .

CDR3aa: CASRDRYNTEAFF
CDR3nt: TGTGCCAGTAGGGACAGATATAACACTGAAGCTTTCTTT
j_gene: TRBJ1-1
d_gene: .
v_gene: TRBV19
abundance: .

CDR3aa: CASSATNTGELFF
CDR3nt: TGTGCCAGCAGCGCGACTAACACCGGGGAGCTGTTTTTT
j_gene: TRBJ2-2
d_gene: .
v_gene: TRBV9
abundance: .

CDR3aa: CASSFGLLGTEAFF
CDR3nt: TGTGCCAGCAGCTTTGGGCTGTTGGGAACTGAAGCTTTCTTT
j_gene: TRBJ1-1
d_gene: .
v_gene: TRBV5-6
abundance: .

CDR3aa: CASSPLGGGEKLFF
CDR3nt: TGCGCCAGCAGTCCCTTAGGTGGAGGCGAAAAACTGTTTTTT
j_gene: TRBJ1-4
d_gene: .
v_gene: TRBV10-2
abundance: once

CDR3aa: CASSEPGRHQHF
CDR3nt: TGTGCCAGCAGTGAGCCGGGACGGCACCAGCATTTT
j_gene: TRBJ1-5
d_gene: .
v_gene: TRBV2
abundance: .

CDR3aa: CASSLGGVAETQYF
CDR3nt: TGTGCCAGCAGCTTAGGTGGGGTAGCAGAGACCCAGTACTTC
j_gene: TRBJ2-5
d_gene: .
v_gene: TRBV7-9
abundance: .

CDR3aa: CATSDRTPRAAGGGEQYF
CDR3nt: TGTGCCACCAGTGACCGTACGCCAAGAGCGGCAGGGGGGGGCGAGCAGTACTTC
j_gene: TRBJ2-7
d_gene: .
v_gene: TRBV24-1
abundance: .

CDR3aa: CASSLDGGLEQFF
CDR3nt: TGTGCCAGCAGCTTGGACGGGGGCTTGGAGCAGTTCTTC
j_gene: TRBJ2-1
d_gene: .
v_gene: TRBV5-6
abundance: .

CDR3aa: CASSTYLADRRDEQFF
CDR3nt: TGTGCCAGCAGCACCTACCTAGCGGACCGACGGGATGAGCAGTTCTTC
j_gene: TRBJ2-1
d_gene: TRBD2
v_gene: TRBV7-2
abundance: .

CDR3aa: CATSDNPGQGNSYNEQFF
CDR3nt: TGTGCCACCAGTGACAACCCGGGACAGGGAAACTCCTACAATGAGCAGTTCTTC
j_gene: TRBJ2-1
d_gene: TRBD1
v_gene: TRBV24-1
abundance: .

CDR3aa: CASSPTGQGSTGELFF
CDR3nt: TGTGCCAGCTCACCCACGGGGCAGGGGAGCACCGGGGAGCTGTTTTTT
j_gene: TRBJ2-2
d_gene: .
v_gene: TRBV18
abundance: .

CDR3aa: CASSLEGGSYEQYF
CDR3nt: TGTGCCAGTAGTCTCGAGGGCGGAAGCTACGAGCAGTACTTC
j_gene: TRBJ2-7
d_gene: .
v_gene: TRBV19
abundance: .

CDR3aa: CASSQDIGQGLYYGYTF
CDR3nt: TGTGCCAGCAGCCAAGATATAGGACAGGGACTTTACTATGGCTACACCTTC
j_gene: TRBJ1-2
d_gene: TRBD1
v_gene: TRBV4-2
abundance: .

CDR3aa: CASSLYGRYTEAFF
CDR3nt: TGTGCCAGCAGCTTATACGGGCGATACACTGAAGCTTTCTTT
j_gene: TRBJ1-1
d_gene: .
v_gene: TRBV7-2
abundance: .

CDR3aa: CASSEMGGTEAFF
CDR3nt: TGTGCCAGCAGTGAAATGGGTGGCACTGAAGCTTTCTTT
j_gene: TRBJ1-1
d_gene: .
v_gene: TRBV6-1
abundance: .

CDR3aa: CATRRGSNEKLFF
CDR3nt: TGTGCCACCCGGCGGGGCAGCAATGAAAAACTGTTTTTT
j_gene: TRBJ1-4
d_gene: .
v_gene: TRBV27
abundance: .

CDR3aa: CASSASRSGNTIYF
CDR3nt: TGTGCCAGCAGTGCCAGTCGATCTGGAAACACCATATATTTT
j_gene: TRBJ1-3
d_gene: .
v_gene: TRBV25-1
abundance: .

CDR3aa: CSARDWSREQYF
CDR3nt: TGCAGCGCAAGGGACTGGTCGCGGGAGCAGTACTTC
j_gene: TRBJ2-7
d_gene: .
v_gene: TRBV29-1
abundance: .

CDR3aa: CASSIGPTGLRGYTF
CDR3nt: TGTGCCAGTAGTATAGGCCCGACAGGGCTTAGAGGCTACACCTTC
j_gene: TRBJ1-2
d_gene: TRBD1
v_gene: TRBV19
abundance: .

CDR3aa: CSVGLAGWGEQYF
CDR3nt: TGCAGCGTGGGACTAGCGGGGTGGGGCGAGCAGTACTTC
j_gene: TRBJ2-7
d_gene: TRBD2
v_gene: TRBV29-1
abundance: .

CDR3aa: CASSPSGPVGNTIYF
CDR3nt: TGCGCCAGCAGCCCCTCGGGACCGGTTGGAAACACCATATATTTT
j_gene: TRBJ1-3
d_gene: .
v_gene: TRBV5-1
abundance: .

CDR3aa: CASSTGLPVLVNTEAFF
CDR3nt: TGTGCCAGCAGCACAGGCCTTCCTGTCCTAGTGAACACTGAAGCTTTCTTT
j_gene: TRBJ1-1
d_gene: .
v_gene: TRBV21-1
abundance: once

CDR3aa: CASSLGGSASYEQYF
CDR3nt: TGCGCCAGCAGCTTGGGCGGGTCTGCCTCCTACGAGCAGTACTTC
j_gene: TRBJ2-7
d_gene: .
v_gene: TRBV5-1
abundance: .

CDR3aa: CASRRDLNQPQHF
CDR3nt: TGTGCCAGCCGACGGGATCTCAATCAGCCCCAGCATTTT
j_gene: TRBJ1-5
d_gene: .
v_gene: TRBV6-5
abundance: .

CDR3aa: CSVALRDRDNYGYTF
CDR3nt: TGCAGCGTCGCTTTACGGGACAGAGATAACTATGGCTACACCTTC
j_gene: TRBJ1-2
d_gene: TRBD1
v_gene: TRBV29-1
abundance: once

CDR3aa: CASSQDRLGEQYF
CDR3nt: TGTGCCAGCAGCCAAGATCGCCTAGGCGAGCAGTACTTC
j_gene: TRBJ2-7
d_gene: .
v_gene: TRBV3-1/TRBV3-2
abundance: .

CDR3aa: CASSVGQMNTEAFF
CDR3nt: TGTGCCAGCAGTGTGGGACAGATGAACACTGAAGCTTTCTTT
j_gene: TRBJ1-1
d_gene: TRBD1
v_gene: TRBV2
abundance: .

CDR3aa: CASSYGQGSGANVLTF
CDR3nt: TGTGCCAGCAGTTACGGCCAGGGTTCTGGGGCCAACGTCCTGACTTTC
j_gene: TRBJ2-6
d_gene: .
v_gene: TRBV6-6
abundance: few

CDR3aa: CASSGQSNQPQHF
CDR3nt: TGTGCCAGCAGTGGTCAGTCCAATCAGCCCCAGCATTTT
j_gene: TRBJ1-5
d_gene: .
v_gene: TRBV2
abundance: .

CDR3aa: CASRIAGGNEQYF
CDR3nt: TGCGCCAGCCGGATAGCGGGAGGGAACGAGCAGTACTTC
j_gene: TRBJ2-7
d_gene: TRBD2
v_gene: TRBV10-2
abundance: .

CDR3aa: CASSLFPGQGGEKLFF
CDR3nt: TGCGCCAGCAGCCTTTTTCCGGGACAGGGGGGTGAAAAACTGTTTTTT
j_gene: TRBJ1-4
d_gene: TRBD1
v_gene: TRBV4-1
abundance: .

CDR3aa: CASSYRNSYNSPLHF
CDR3nt: TGTGCCAGCAGTTACCGTAACTCCTATAATTCACCCCTCCACTTT
j_gene: TRBJ1-6
d_gene: .
v_gene: TRBV6-2/TRBV6-3
abundance: .

CDR3aa: CASSYSFLPPEKLFF
CDR3nt: TGTGCCAGCAGTTACTCGTTCTTACCACCCGAAAAACTGTTTTTT
j_gene: TRBJ1-4
d_gene: .
v_gene: TRBV6-6
abundance: .

CDR3aa: CASSYGRGNQPQHF
CDR3nt: TGTGCCAGCAGTTATGGAAGGGGCAATCAGCCCCAGCATTTT
j_gene: TRBJ1-5
d_gene: .
v_gene: TRBV6-5
abundance: .

CDR3aa: CAWRLGLAGAGDTQYF
CDR3nt: TGTGCCTGGCGGCTGGGACTAGCGGGGGCCGGAGATACGCAGTATTTT
j_gene: TRBJ2-3
d_gene: TRBD2
v_gene: TRBV30
abundance: .

CDR3aa: CAISESSQGLETQYF
CDR3nt: TGTGCCATCAGTGAGTCGTCGCAGGGTCTTGAGACCCAGTACTTC
j_gene: TRBJ2-5
d_gene: .
v_gene: TRBV10-3
abundance: .

CDR3aa: CASGRSYTEAFF
CDR3nt: TGTGCCAGCGGTAGATCATACACTGAAGCTTTCTTT
j_gene: TRBJ1-1
d_gene: .
v_gene: TRBV6-5
abundance: .

CDR3aa: CASGRLLASDTQYF
CDR3nt: TGTGCCAGCGGAAGGCTACTAGCGTCAGATACGCAGTATTTT
j_gene: TRBJ2-3
d_gene: TRBD2
v_gene: TRBV7-2
abundance: .

CDR3aa: CASSPLGDRDYEQYF
CDR3nt: TGTGCCAGCAGCCCTTTAGGGGACAGGGACTACGAGCAGTACTTC
j_gene: TRBJ2-7
d_gene: TRBD1
v_gene: TRBV13
abundance: .

CDR3aa: CASSPDRDTEAFF
CDR3nt: TGTGCCAGCAGCCCCGACAGGGACACTGAAGCTTTCTTT
j_gene: TRBJ1-1
d_gene: TRBD1
v_gene: TRBV5-6
abundance: .

CDR3aa: CASGLTGNQPQHF
CDR3nt: TGTGCTAGTGGTTTGACAGGTAATCAGCCCCAGCATTTT
j_gene: TRBJ1-5
d_gene: .
v_gene: TRBV12-5
abundance: .

CDR3aa: CASSLDRGLGEQYF
CDR3nt: TGTGCCAGCAGTCTTGACAGGGGGCTTGGGGAGCAGTACTTC
j_gene: TRBJ2-7
d_gene: TRBD1
v_gene: TRBV6-5
abundance: once

CDR3aa: CASKTSALQDTGELFF
CDR3nt: TGCGCCAGCAAGACTAGCGCCCTTCAAGACACCGGGGAGCTGTTTTTT
j_gene: TRBJ2-2
d_gene: TRBD2
v_gene: TRBV5-1
abundance: once

CDR3aa: CASSPREPYGNTIYF
CDR3nt: TGTGCCAGCTCACCCCGGGAGCCGTACGGAAACACCATATATTTT
j_gene: TRBJ1-3
d_gene: .
v_gene: TRBV18
abundance: .

CDR3aa: CASSVKSGRGTDTQYF
CDR3nt: TGTGCCAGCAGTGTAAAGAGCGGGAGAGGCACAGATACGCAGTATTTT
j_gene: TRBJ2-3
d_gene: TRBD2
v_gene: TRBV6-1
abundance: .

CDR3aa: CASSLRTDTQYF
CDR3nt: TGTGCCAGCAGCTTAAGGACAGATACGCAGTATTTT
j_gene: TRBJ2-3
d_gene: .
v_gene: TRBV11-2
abundance: .

CDR3aa: CASSPVGQETQYF
CDR3nt: TGTGCCAGCAGTCCCGTGGGCCAAGAGACCCAGTACTTC
j_gene: TRBJ2-5
d_gene: .
v_gene: TRBV12-3/TRBV12-4
abundance: .

CDR3aa: CASSPDRNTIYF
CDR3nt: TGTGCCAGCAGTCCGGATCGGAACACCATATATTTT
j_gene: TRBJ1-3
d_gene: .
v_gene: TRBV27
abundance: .